What follows are 21 T cell receptor beta chains derived from one specimen sequenced in a study of T cells in Graves' hyperthyroidism and ophthalmopathy. The investigators amplified TCR beta CDR3 regions from RNA transcripts. Initially, a first-round RT-PCR of the TCR CDR3 employed the HTBI primer set. TCRdb used MiXCR to reprocess the multiplex PCR reads, holding one entry per CDR3 protein. This sample has approximately 620,000 distinct CDR3 sequences, with approximately 15% found just once. The sample was blood. The receptors were sampled from a woman aged 40-49 years with Graves' ophthalmopathy.

This chain connects TRBV16 to TRBJ2-1; TRBD1 matches 8 bases. Trimming removed 4 bases from V and 13 bases from J; junction bases left unmatched: 18. The germline V gene has CDR1 KGHSY and CDR2 FQNENV. The length of the CDR3 is 16 residues. The CDR3 region has the DNA TGTGCCAGCAGCCCCCGACAGGGGTCGGCGGGCCGGAGCCAGTTCTTC. As protein: CASSPRQGSAGRSQFF. The complete variable domain, with remaining parts taken from reference TRBV16 and TRBJ2-1, reads GEEVAQTPKHLVRGEGQKAKLYCAPIKGHSYVFWYQQVLKNEFKFLISFQNENVFDETGMPKERFSAKCLPNSPCSLEIQATKLEDSAVYFCASSPRQGSAGRSQFFGPGTRLTVL.

This clonotype was observed a handful of times. The V call is TRBV27, the J call TRBJ2-1; D remains unclear. Trimming left V 8 bases short and J 6 bases short, with 20 bases between. The CDR3 loop spans 15 amino acids. The V gene's germline CDR1 is MNHEY and CDR2 SMNVEV (reference sequence). The CDR3: CASSPGQTSSNEQFF. The CDR3 bases are TGTGCCAGCTCCCCGGGTCAGACGTCTAGCAATGAGCAGTTCTTC.

This chain uses TRBV19 with TRBJ2-1; 7 nucleotides match TRBD2. The V gene end was trimmed by 0 bases and the J gene end by 3 bases; junction bases not matched to a gene: 8. Germline CDR1 and CDR2: LNHDA and SQIVND (reference sequence). The CDR3 loop spans 17 amino acids. CDR3 DNA: TGTGCCAGTAGTATAGATCCCCCGGGACTAAGCTACAATGAGCAGTTCTTC. Its protein is CASSIDPPGLSYNEQFF.

Ten or more counts support this clonotype. The V gene is TRBV6-1, the J gene TRBJ1-1, with 8 bases matching TRBD1. The CDR3 runs 16 residues. V trimming: 1 base; J trimming: 5 bases; junction bases outside the gene matches: 9. The germline CDR1 and CDR2 sequences are MNHNS and SASEGT. CDR3 loop: CASSEDRTGGGTEAFF. In DNA, the CDR3 is TGTGCCAGCAGTGAAGATCGAACAGGGGGGGGAACTGAAGCTTTCTTT.

This clonotype has ten or more counts. The rearrangement uses TRBV20-1 and TRBJ1-1; D ambiguous. Germline V gene data show CDR1 as DFQATT and CDR2 as SNEGSKA (reference sequence). The CDR3 sequence is 12 residues long. Trimming took off 4 bases at V and 3 bases at J, with 9 bases between the two ends. The CDR3 spells CSANIRDTEAFF. The DNA of the CDR3 is TGCAGTGCTAACATACGTGACACTGAAGCTTTCTTT.

This clonotype came up a few times. The V call is TRBV2, the J call TRBJ1-2, with D tentatively TRBD1 (5 bases). Germline V CDR1 and CDR2: SNHLY, FYNNEI. Deletions cut 8 bases from V and 5 bases from J, with 15 bases between. The CDR3 has 13 residues. CDR3 residues: CASGAGLSYGYTF. The CDR3 nucleotides are TGTGCCAGCGGGGCTGGCTTGTCATATGGCTACACCTTC.

The table lists this clonotype with a few counts. The chain uses TRBV7-9 and TRBJ2-7; D gene uncertain. Per germline, CDR1 SEHNR and CDR2 FQNEAQ (reference sequence). CDR3 length: 14 amino acids. Trimming stripped 0 bases from V and 3 bases from J, with 9 bases between. CDR3 region: CASSLAGLNYEQYF. The CDR3 nucleotides read TGTGCCAGCAGCTTAGCAGGGTTGAACTACGAGCAGTACTTC.

This clonotype was observed a few times. The rearrangement joins TRBV4-1 to TRBJ2-7; either TRBD1 or TRBD2 may fit D (5 bases each). The CDR3 extends over 13 amino acids. CDR1 and CDR2 from the germline V gene are MGHRA and YSYEKL. V lost 8 bases, J lost 6 bases, and 17 bases lay in between. DNA for the CDR3: TGCGCCAGCTCCCCCGGGACCTCAAGCGAGCAGTACTTC. It encodes CASSPGTSSEQYF.

The chain combines TRBV19 with TRBJ1-6; TRBD1 matches 10 bases. The CDR3 spans 16 residues. Germline CDR1 reads LNHDA; CDR2 reads SQIVND (reference sequence). V lost 6 bases and J lost 10; bases outside the gene matches: 12. CDR3 DNA sequence: TGTGCCAGTAGCCAACACGGGACAGGGGATCCGTCACCCCTCCACTTT. It yields the protein CASSQHGTGDPSPLHF.

Ten or more counts support this clonotype. The CDR3 sequence: CASSSGLAGAHGELFF. In DNA, the CDR3 is TGTGCCAGCAGCTCCGGACTAGCGGGGGCTCACGGGGAGCTGTTTTTT. The rearrangement joins TRBV11-2 to TRBJ2-2; the match to TRBD2 covers 13 bases. Losses at the gene ends were 4 bases for V and 7 bases for J; bases not matched to a gene: 6. CDR3 size: 16 residues. Germline V CDR1 and CDR2: SGHAT, FQNNGV.

The chain uses TRBV29-1 and TRBJ2-7; 9 bases agree with TRBD1. Germline CDR1 and CDR2: SQVTM and ANQGSEA. The CDR3 is 14 amino acids. Unmatched junction bases numbered 6, after V lost 3 bases and J lost 3 bases. The CDR3: CSVDSETGGYEQYF. Written as DNA, the CDR3 is TGCAGCGTTGATAGTGAGACAGGGGGCTACGAGCAGTACTTC.

This clonotype came up many times. V and J are TRBV29-1 and TRBJ2-5; D ambiguous. Trimming removed 3 bases at V and 7 bases at J, with 12 bases between. This CDR3 has 12 amino acids. Germline V gene data show CDR1 as SQVTM and CDR2 as ANQGSEA. CDR3 in amino acids: CSVESHSGTQYF. For the CDR3, the DNA is TGCAGCGTTGAGAGCCATTCAGGGACCCAGTACTTC.

V usage is TRBV7-3 and J usage is TRBJ2-5, with TRBD1 matching 7 bases. With V trimmed by 4 bases and J by 2 bases, 4 bases remained unmatched. The CDR3 covers 14 residues. Germline values: CDR1 SGHTA, CDR2 FQGTGA. The CDR3 loop reads CASSSTGRQETQYF. The CDR3 DNA reads as TGTGCCAGCAGCTCGACAGGGAGACAAGAGACCCAGTACTTC.

The V gene is TRBV28, the J gene TRBJ2-4, with 13 bases matching TRBD2. Trimming at V came to 4 bases and at J to 8 bases, leaving 14 bases not matched to a gene. Germline V gives CDR1 MDHEN, CDR2 SYDVKM. The CDR3 spans 18 residues. CDR3 coding DNA: TGTGCCAGCAGTTCACCCGGGACTAGCGGGATGATGTGGGACATTCAGTACTTC. Translated: CASSSPGTSGMMWDIQYF.

This clonotype was counted a few times. This sequence joins TRBV2 and TRBJ2-6; 11 bases are shared with TRBD1. The CDR3 contains 17 residues. After removal of 6 bases from V and 2 bases from J, the junction contained 6 bases not matched to a gene. Looked up from germline, CDR1 is SNHLY and CDR2 is FYNNEI. CDR3 sequence reads: CASRSGTGGTGANVLTF. Here the CDR3 DNA reads TGTGCCAGCAGATCCGGGACAGGGGGTACTGGGGCCAACGTCCTGACTTTC. Full variable domain (rest looked up from reference TRBV2 and TRBJ2-6): EPEVTQTPSHQVTQMGQEVILRCVPISNHLYFYWYRQILGQKVEFLVSFYNNEISEKSEIFDDQFSVERPDGSNFTLKIRSTKLEDSAMYFCASRSGTGGTGANVLTFGAGSRLTVL.

This clonotype occurred many times. This may be a read error, as it is one base from a much larger clone. The V gene is TRBV2, the J gene TRBJ1-1; 11 bases map to TRBD1. In germline, CDR1 is SNHLY, CDR2 FYNNEI. V lost 6 bases to trimming and J lost 3 bases; unmatched junction nucleotides: 0. This CDR3 spans 13 amino acids. This CDR3 reads CASRGQGDTEAFF. The CDR3 DNA is TGTGCCAGCAGGGGACAGGGGGACACTGAAGCTTTCTTT.

This clonotype was counted a few times. The rearrangement joins TRBV13 to TRBJ2-7, with a tentative D call TRBD1 (7 bases). Per germline, CDR1 PRHDT and CDR2 FYEKMQ (reference sequence). The V end lost 4 bases, the J end lost 7 bases, and 17 bases lay between the germline ends. The CDR3 contains 14 residues. CDR3 sequence: CASSSGGTASEQYF. The CDR3 region has the DNA TGTGCCAGCAGCTCAGGCGGGACAGCTAGTGAGCAGTACTTC.

The gene calls are TRBV12-3 or TRBV12-4 and TRBJ2-7; TRBD1 agrees at 7 bases. Germline trimming cut 5 bases from V and 2 bases from J; bases unmatched to any gene: 9. CDR3 size: 15 residues. As DNA, the CDR3 is TGTGCCAGCAGTCCCCTGGGACAGAACCCCTACGAGCAGTACTTC. This codes for CASSPLGQNPYEQYF.

As for this clonotype: A much more abundant neighbour one base away suggests this may be a read error. The chain has TRBV11-3 and TRBJ1-1; no clear D gene. The CDR3 extends over 17 amino acids. V gave up 1 base and J gave up 1 base, with 16 bases separating them. Germline values: CDR1 SGHNT, CDR2 YENEEA. The CDR3 region has the DNA TGTGCCAGCAGCTTAGTAACCCTTTCATGCCCGAACACTGAAGCTTTCTTT. It encodes CASSLVTLSCPNTEAFF.

The chain combines TRBV19 with TRBJ2-1; 7 nucleotides line up with TRBD2. The germline CDR1 and CDR2 sequences are LNHDA and SQIVND (reference sequence). The CDR3 consists of 16 residues. With V trimmed by 4 bases and J by 5 bases, 11 bases remained unmatched. In DNA, the CDR3 is TGTGCCAGTAGTACCGGGAGAAGCGGGAAAAACAATGAGCAGTTCTTC. Translation gives CASSTGRSGKNNEQFF.

Concerning this clonotype: A much larger clone lies one base from this, so it may be a read error. The gene calls are TRBV3-1 and TRBJ1-1, with a possible D match to TRBD1 (5 bases). V shed 5 bases and J shed 0 bases, with 13 bases lying between them. The CDR3 contains 15 residues. From germline, CDR1 is LGHDT and CDR2 YNNKEL (reference sequence). This CDR3 is CASSSERGLNTEAFF. The CDR3 coding sequence is TGTGCCAGCAGCTCCGAGAGGGGCCTGAACACTGAAGCTTTCTTT.